This T cell receptor beta chain was sequenced for a study of T cell changes during pregnancy in multiple sclerosis. The CDR3 is 14 amino acids. V gave up 2 bases and J gave up 4 bases; unmatched junction bases: 5. In germline, CDR1 is KGHSH, CDR2 LQKENI. Measured with immunoSEQ multiplex PCR; TCRdb has only the in-frame clones, and not every one. The profile shows about 77,000 clones, 93% of them singletons. This clonotype was obtained from a female donor in good health, enrolled as a control in a pregnancy study. Sequenced material: peripheral blood, taken after pregnancy. This sequence joins TRBV18 and TRBJ2-7; 7 bases line up with TRBD2. The CDR3 here is CASSPGGVRYEQYF. CDR3 nucleotides: TGTGCCAGCTCACCAGGGGGGGTGAGGTACGAGCAGTACTTC.